The 9 T cell receptor beta chains in this list originate from one sample, sequenced in a study of T cell repertoires in cytomegalovirus infection (dated by TCRdb to the late 2010s). These receptors lack a known antigen. What the treatment or condition label conveys for this sample: in vitro stimulation with specific CMV peptide epitopes to enrich CMV-specific T cells. The sample was run on an Illumina HiSeq 1500. The raw public data were reprocessed by TCRdb itself: fastp quality trimming at Q25, MiXCR clonotype calling, in-frame beta chains only. Every distinct CDR3 protein forms one entry, paired with its most common genes and DNA. Within this sample are approximately 110,000 distinct CDR3 sequences, with under 45% of them counted one time only. The leading ten clones occupy approximately 69% of the sample. This specimen was CD8+ T cells from cultured PBMCs, taken from culture after CMV antigen stimulation. The receptor set was obtained from a human donor in good health (CMV status not recorded). Some clones in this sample may be carry-over from other donors' samples.

The rearrangement links TRBV27 to TRBJ1-2; maybe TRBD1 (6 bases). The CDR3 contains 16 residues. CDR1 MNHEY and CDR2 SMNVEV come from the germline V gene (reference sequence). V was shortened by 0 bases and J by 2 bases, with 13 bases between the two germline ends. CDR3 sequence reads: CASSLSPLDRNYGYTF. CDR3 in DNA: TGTGCCAGCAGTTTATCGCCCCTGGACAGAAACTATGGCTACACCTTC.

V is TRBV5-5 and J is TRBJ2-2; D is undetermined. From germline, CDR1 is SGHKS and CDR2 YYEKEE (reference sequence). V was cut by 1 base and J by 3 bases, with 10 bases left in between. The CDR3 runs to 15 residues. CDR3 bases: TGTGCCAGCAGCTTGAGTCAGGTTGACACCGGGGAGCTGTTTTTT. Its translation is CASSLSQVDTGELFF.

The chain has TRBV12-3 or TRBV12-4 and TRBJ2-2, with D hard to call. V shed 6 bases and J shed 4 bases, with 12 bases lying between them. The CDR3 consists of 14 residues. The CDR3 protein is CASRLLLGTGELFF. The CDR3 region has the DNA TGTGCCAGCAGGCTGCTATTGGGCACCGGGGAGCTGTTTTTT.

The chain combines TRBV7-9 with TRBJ2-7, with D unclear. The CDR3 sequence is 12 residues long. Germline CDR1 reads SEHNR; CDR2 reads FQNEAQ (reference sequence). V shed 8 bases and J shed 5 bases, with 13 bases lying between them. CDR3 DNA sequence: TGTGCCAGCTGCCTCGGTGGGAACGAGCAGTACTTC. It translates to CASCLGGNEQYF.

This clonotype was detected only a few times. The rearrangement links TRBV20-1 to TRBJ2-4; unclear D gene. Germline CDR1 reads DFQATT; CDR2 reads SNEGSKA (reference sequence). The germline V and J ends were trimmed by 4 bases and 6 bases, with 16 bases remaining between them. This CDR3 has 14 residues. CDR3: CSAKTQSRRNIQYF. The CDR3 DNA sequence: TGCAGTGCTAAAACACAGTCCCGAAGAAACATTCAGTACTTC.

The rearrangement joins TRBV2 to TRBJ1-1, with unresolved D. V lost 8 bases and J 3 bases, leaving 13 bases between the germline ends. The length of the CDR3 is 13 residues. Per germline, CDR1 SNHLY and CDR2 FYNNEI. CDR3 sequence (DNA): TGTGCCAGCGTCGAAAGCTTGGACACTGAAGCTTTCTTT. Encoded protein: CASVESLDTEAFF.

The chain combines TRBV19 with TRBJ1-1; a weak D match, TRBD1 (5 bases). CDR1 LNHDA and CDR2 SQIVND come from the germline V gene (reference sequence). Trimming stripped 6 bases from V and 2 bases from J, with 13 bases between. The CDR3 runs to 14 residues. CDR3 nucleotides: TGTGCCAGTAGACCCGCTGGGGGAAACACTGAAGCTTTCTTT. It yields the protein CASRPAGGNTEAFF.

This clonotype was detected many times. This chain links TRBV5-6 with TRBJ2-7; TRBD1 matches at 9 bases. Per the germline V gene, CDR1 is SGHDT and CDR2 is YYEEEE. The V segment lost 4 bases and the J segment 6 bases; nucleotides outside the gene matches: 11. There are 15 residues in the CDR3. CDR3 sequence: CASSRDRQGEREQYF. The CDR3 nucleotides are TGTGCCAGCAGCCGCGATAGACAGGGGGAGCGCGAGCAGTACTTC.

The chain joins TRBV27 to TRBJ2-3; 9 positions agree with TRBD2. Germline-derived CDR1 and CDR2 are MNHEY and SMNVEV (reference sequence). The CDR3 has 15 amino acids. The V gene end was trimmed by 5 bases and the J gene end by 4 bases; junction bases not matched to a gene: 7. CDR3 sequence: CASSPLAGGPDTQYF. The CDR3 DNA follows: TGTGCCAGCAGTCCCTTGGCGGGGGGGCCAGATACGCAGTATTTT.